This TCR beta chain appears in the sequencing data of a study of blood T cell repertoires in COVID-19. Study as a whole: The study drew acute and convalescent COVID-19 samples from the United States, Italy and Spain.

This CDR3 is 13 amino acids long. CDR1 is SGHRS, CDR2 YFSETQ, per germline. V shed 1 base and J 6 bases; nucleotides not matched to a gene: 1. Authors' processing steps: How many nucleated cells were present was estimated from reference gene primer amplification. Using immunoSEQ multiplex PCR, the repertoire was profiled, and TCRdb retains in-frame clones only, with some absent. That table gives V, J and clone size, and the DNA gave D and trimming. The sample includes approximately 110,000 clones, roughly 90% of them seen just once. Material: peripheral blood. The sequence was obtained from a man aged 50-60 years with COVID-19, enrolled during active disease. V gene TRBV5-1 combines with J gene TRBJ2-1; 7 nucleotides align to TRBD1. DNA for the CDR3: TGCGCCAGCAGCTTGACAGGGGTCAATGAGCAGTTCTTC. Amino acid sequence: CASSLTGVNEQFF.